A selection of T cell receptor beta chains follows, all from one sample in a study of tumor-infiltrating lymphocytes in localized non-small cell lung cancer. The repertoire was sequenced with immunoSEQ multiplex PCR; TCRdb's copy has only in-frame clones and lacks some. The sample lists some 6,300 clones; around 76% were seen once. Sequencing was carried out using lung tumor tissue. The receptor set was obtained from a human donor with non-small cell lung cancer. Each CDR3 is given with its conserved first and last residue. Each record gives: D gene, V gene, clone size, J gene, CDR3 DNA, CDR3 protein. D genes are given only for firm matches. Clone size is not always given. Where it is, it says once, few, many or a class for expanded clones.

>TRBD1|TRBV18|NA|TRBJ1-4
TGTGCCAGCTCAACCGGACAGGTGATGATTGAAAAACTGTTTTTT
CASSTGQVMIEKLFF
>NA|TRBV27|once|TRBJ2-7
TGTGCCAGCAGTTTATCGATGGGGGGAGATAAGGCCTACGAGCAGTACTTC
CASSLSMGGDKAYEQYF
>NA|TRBV28|NA|TRBJ1-4
TGTGCCAGCCGAAGCCCGGGCTGGGGTGAAAAACTGTTTTTT
CASRSPGWGEKLFF
>NA|TRBV7-9|once|TRBJ2-7
TGTGCCAGCAGCTTAGTCCCTAGTAGCGGTCACGAGCAGTACTTC
CASSLVPSSGHEQYF
>NA|TRBV18|NA|TRBJ1-3
TGTGCCAGCTCACCAGAGGGTCTAGGGGCTGGAAACACCATATATTTT
CASSPEGLGAGNTIYF
>TRBD1|TRBV28|NA|TRBJ1-2
TGTGCCAGCAGCCGTTCCGGGACAGGGGCACAAAGTAACTATGGCTACACCTTC
CASSRSGTGAQSNYGYTF
>NA|TRBV19|NA|TRBJ2-1
TGTGCCAGTAGGACGTACTACAATGAGCAGTTCTTC
CASRTYYNEQFF
>NA|TRBV23-1|once|TRBJ1-3
TGCGCTACGGAGGGGTTCATCTCTGGAAACACCATATATTTT
CATEGFISGNTIYF
>NA|TRBV6-5|NA|TRBJ1-5
TGTGCCAGCAGTTGGGGTTACCCCGGCCCAGGGCAGCCCCAGCATTTT
CASSWGYPGPGQPQHF
>NA|TRBV7-9|NA|TRBJ1-2
TGTGCCAGCAGCCACCGCTCCGACCTCTATGGCTACACCTTC
CASSHRSDLYGYTF
>NA|TRBV4-3|NA|TRBJ1-2
TGCGCCAGCAGCCGGACCGATATGGGGTATGGCTACACCTTC
CASSRTDMGYGYTF
>NA|TRBV7-2|NA|TRBJ1-4
TGTGCCAGCAGCCTAGGGACGGAACTATGGGGGGGAGGAAAACTGTTTTTT
CASSLGTELWGGGKLFF
>TRBD1|TRBV10-3|few|TRBJ1-1
TGTGCCATCAGTGAGGGGGGACAGTTCATCAACACTGAAGCTTTCTTT
CAISEGGQFINTEAFF
>NA|TRBV18|NA|TRBJ2-3
TGTGCCAGCTCACCGAGAGGGGCTATAGATACGCAGTATTTT
CASSPRGAIDTQYF
>TRBD1|TRBV7-2|NA|TRBJ2-3
TGTGCCAGCAGCTTTCAGGGGGCTAGCACAGATACGCAGTATTTT
CASSFQGASTDTQYF
>TRBD1|TRBV19|NA|TRBJ2-5
TGTGCCAGTAGTATTACAGGGGTACAGACCCAGTACTTC
CASSITGVQTQYF
>NA|TRBV11-3|NA|TRBJ1-2
TGTGCCAGGGGGCTCAAGGAAACCGGGGTTGACTATGGCTACACCTTC
CARGLKETGVDYGYTF
>NA|TRBV5-1|NA|TRBJ2-5
TGCGCCAGCAGTCCCGGGAGAGTTGTGGAGACCCAGTACTTC
CASSPGRVVETQYF
>NA|TRBV7-8|few|TRBJ1-5
TGTGCCAGCAGCCCTGGGGGCGGGGGTCAGCCCCAGCATTTT
CASSPGGGGQPQHF
>TRBD1|TRBV6-5|NA|TRBJ1-1
TGTGCCAGCAGACAAACAGGGGGAACTGAAGCTTTCTTT
CASRQTGGTEAFF
>NA|TRBV5-1|once|TRBJ2-7
TGCGCCAGCAGAAGCTCCTACGAGCAGTACTTC
CASRSSYEQYF
>NA|TRBV7-2|NA|TRBJ1-3
TGTGCCAGCAGCTTGCACACAAGTTTCGTGTCTGGAAACACCATATATTTT
CASSLHTSFVSGNTIYF
>NA|TRBV7-6|NA|TRBJ1-2
TGTGCCAGCAGCCCTTTTGACCGGGGCTACACCTTC
CASSPFDRGYTF
>TRBD2|TRBV14|NA|TRBJ2-7
TGTGCCAGCAGCCAAAGGGGAGGGTTGCGGCAGTACTTC
CASSQRGGLRQYF
>NA|TRBV7-9|NA|TRBJ2-7
TGTGCCAGCAGCAAGCACAACACCTCAAGCTACGAGCAGTACTTC
CASSKHNTSSYEQYF
>NA|TRBV28|NA|TRBJ1-4
TGTGCCAGCAGTCCCTACAGGGTCTCGTATGAAAAACTGTTTTTT
CASSPYRVSYEKLFF
>NA|TRBV19|NA|TRBJ1-1
TGTGCCAGTAGTATGAGCCTGGCCGTTGAAGCTTTCTTT
CASSMSLAVEAFF
>NA|TRBV11-2|NA|TRBJ1-2
TGTGCCAGCAGCTTGGACCCAAGCGGCGGCTACACCTTC
CASSLDPSGGYTF
>NA|TRBV6-1|NA|TRBJ1-1
TGTGCCAGCAGTTTAGGGACTGGGGACACTGAAGCTTTCTTT
CASSLGTGDTEAFF
>TRBD1|TRBV6-6|NA|TRBJ1-5
TGTGCCAGCAGTCCCTACCTCGACAGGGCCGATCAGCCCCAGCATTTT
CASSPYLDRADQPQHF
>NA|TRBV5-1|NA|TRBJ1-2
TGCGCCAGCAGCTGGGAGGACAGCTATGGCTACACCTTC
CASSWEDSYGYTF
>NA|TRBV10-2|NA|TRBJ1-3
TGCGCCAGCAGTGAGACCCCGGGCGTCTCTGGAAACACCATATATTTT
CASSETPGVSGNTIYF
>NA|TRBV10-2|NA|TRBJ1-3
TGCGCCAGCAGAATTAACAGGGTGTCAGGAAACACCATATATTTT
CASRINRVSGNTIYF
>TRBD1|TRBV6-1|NA|TRBJ1-3
TGTGCCAGCAGCCCAGGGGGCACTGGAAACACCATATATTTT
CASSPGGTGNTIYF
>TRBD2|TRBV5-1|NA|TRBJ2-5
TGCGCCAGCAGCTTCGTCGCGGGGGGCCTGGAGGAGACCCAGTACTTC
CASSFVAGGLEETQYF
>NA|TRBV6-6|once|TRBJ1-4
TGTGCCAGCAGTTGGGGGGCTGAAAAACTGTTTTTT
CASSWGAEKLFF
>NA|TRBV30|NA|TRBJ2-1
TGTGCCTGGAGTGTTGCCCAGGGCCTTATCTCCTACAATGAGCAGTTCTTC
CAWSVAQGLISYNEQFF
>NA|TRBV10-3|NA|TRBJ2-2
TGTGCCATCAGTGAGAGGAGGGGGGGCCAGAACACCGGGGAGCTGTTTTTT
CAISERRGGQNTGELFF
>NA|TRBV2|few|TRBJ1-6
TGTGCCAGCACTCCTATAACAGGCGATAATTCACCCCTCCACTTT
CASTPITGDNSPLHF